These 28 T cell receptor beta chains originate from one sample sequenced in a study of blood T cell repertoires in COVID-19. Profiling relied on immunoSEQ multiplex PCR, and the TCRdb table lists in-frame clones only, not all of them. The sample gives approximately 94,000 clones, under 85% of which show up once; about 24% is in the top ten. Sequencing was carried out using peripheral blood. All receptors derive from a human donor in a cohort sampled during active COVID-19.

The rearrangement links TRBV27 to TRBJ2-5; TRBD1 agrees at 7 bases. Germline V gene lookup returns CDR1 MNHEY and CDR2 SMNVEV (reference sequence). After removal of 5 bases from V and 4 bases from J, the junction contained 13 bases not matched to a gene. This CDR3 has 16 amino acids. In DNA, the CDR3 is TGTGCCAGCAGTGGCGTGGACAGGTCGGGTCTAGAGACCCAGTACTTC. It codes for CASSGVDRSGLETQYF.

This clone occurred once. The chain is built from TRBV7-2 and TRBJ2-1; 11 nucleotides line up with TRBD2. Germline V gives CDR1 SGHTA, CDR2 FQGNSA. V gave up 5 bases and J gave up 8 bases; unmatched junction bases: 8. CDR3 length: 15 amino acids. CDR3 in DNA: TGTGCCAGCAGCCCTCATCCGGGACTAGCGGATGAGCAGTTCTTC. Amino acid sequence: CASSPHPGLADEQFF. Complete variable domain (other parts from reference TRBV7-2 and TRBJ2-1): GAGVSQSPSNKVTEKGKDVELRCDPISGHTALYWYRQSLGQGLEFLIYFQGNSAPDKSGLPSDRFSAERTGGSVSTLTIQRTQQEDSAVYLCASSPHPGLADEQFFGPGTRLTVL.

The CDR3 sequence is CASSRDRSNEKLFF. The CDR3 nucleotides are TGTGCCAGCAGCCGCGACAGATCTAATGAAAAACTGTTTTTT. The chain combines TRBV7-8 with TRBJ1-4; D may be TRBD1 (5 bases). V shed 5 bases and J shed 3 bases, with 10 bases lying between them. This CDR3 has 14 amino acids. Looked up from germline, CDR1 is SGHVS and CDR2 is FQNEAQ. Full variable domain (remainder filled in from reference TRBV7-8 and TRBJ1-4): GAGVSQSPRYKVAKRGQDVALRCDPISGHVSLFWYQQALGQGPEFLTYFQNEAQLDKSGLPSDRFFAERPEGSVSTLKIQRTQQEDSAVYLCASSRDRSNEKLFFGSGTQLSVL.

About this clone itself: In the same sample, other DNA sequences code for this CDR3. The V and J genes are TRBV18 and TRBJ2-5, with 11 bases aligning to TRBD1. V dropped 2 bases and J dropped 3; count of bases not matched to a gene: 2. Germline CDR1 and CDR2: KGHSH and LQKENI. The length of the CDR3 is 15 residues. The chain's CDR3 is CASSPGTGGKETQYF. The DNA of the CDR3 is TGTGCCAGCTCACCAGGGACAGGGGGGAAAGAGACCCAGTACTTC.

The chain recombines TRBV6-5 with TRBJ1-2, with a weak D call TRBD1 (6 bases). The CDR3 length is 14 residues. Looked up from germline, CDR1 is MNHEY and CDR2 is SVGAGI. V was shortened by 7 bases and J by 4 bases, with 16 bases between the two germline ends. CDR3 residues: CASTTGQGIYGYTF. CDR3 DNA sequence: TGTGCCAGCACCACGGGTCAGGGGATCTATGGCTACACCTTC.

This rearrangement joins TRBV20-1 to TRBJ2-1; 9 nucleotides align to TRBD2. The V segment lost 3 bases and the J segment 7 bases; nucleotides outside the gene matches: 7. The CDR3 is 14 amino acids. Per germline, CDR1 DFQATT and CDR2 SNEGSKA (reference sequence). The CDR3 nucleotides read TGCAGTGCTAGTCCAGCGGGGGGATTAAATGAGCAGTTCTTC. This encodes CSASPAGGLNEQFF.

The rearrangement joins TRBV21-1 to TRBJ1-6; the table's D call, TRBD1, has no DNA check behind it. TRBV21-1 corresponds to a pseudogene. The CDR3 runs 20 residues. The CDR3 loop reads CASSKSPGQYLLGYNSPLHF. The CDR3 DNA is TGTGCCAGCAGCAAATCCCCGGGACAGTACCTTCTGGGGTATAATTCACCCCTCCACTTT.

The chain uses TRBV7-8 and TRBJ1-6; 7 bases align to TRBD1. From germline, CDR1 is SGHVS and CDR2 FQNEAQ. CDR3 length: 14 amino acids. V was clipped by 6 bases and J by 10 bases; unmatched bases: 9. The CDR3 DNA sequence: TGTGCCAGCAGATCCCGGGACAGTTTATCACCCCTCCACTTT. It codes for CASRSRDSLSPLHF.

The chain uses TRBV5-1 and TRBJ2-1, with D possibly being TRBD2 (6 bases). Looked up from germline, CDR1 is SGHRS and CDR2 is YFSETQ. The CDR3 consists of 15 residues. The V gene lost 0 bases and the J gene lost 5 bases, with 12 bases spanning the gap. CDR3 amino acids: CASSLGLVGDNEQFF. For the CDR3, the DNA is TGCGCCAGCAGCTTGGGACTAGTTGGGGACAATGAGCAGTTCTTC.

DNA for the CDR3: TGTGCCAGCAGCGTAGATTACACAGATACGCAGTATTTT. It is translated as CASSVDYTDTQYF. The chain couples TRBV9 to TRBJ2-3; D is unresolved. Trimming cost V 0 bases and J 2 bases, with 4 bases left between them. The CDR3 consists of 13 residues. Germline V gene data show CDR1 as SGDLS and CDR2 as YYNGEE. The variable domain in full, with the rest retrieved from reference TRBV9 and TRBJ2-3, is DSGVTQTPKHLITATGQRVTLRCSPRSGDLSVYWYQQSLDQGLQFLIQYYNGEERAKGNILERFSAQQFPDLHSELNLSSLELGDSALYFCASSVDYTDTQYFGPGTRLTVL.

J is TRBJ1-6 and V is TRBV19; 8 bases agree with TRBD1. The V gene's germline CDR1 is LNHDA and CDR2 SQIVND (reference sequence). The CDR3 totals 15 residues. The trim removed 3 bases at V and 7 bases at J, leaving 5 bases unmatched. As DNA, the CDR3 is TGTGCCAGTAGTATGTATAGGACAGGGAATTCACCCCTCCACTTT. It encodes CASSMYRTGNSPLHF.

The chain recombines TRBV3-1 (or the pseudogene TRBV3-2) with TRBJ1-4; 7 positions agree with TRBD1. The CDR3 length is 12 residues. The germline CDR1 and CDR2 sequences are LGHDT and YNNKEL (reference sequence). The ends lost 4 bases at V and 7 bases at J; junction bases unmatched: 0. DNA of the CDR3: TGTGCCAGCAGCCGACAGGGTGAAAAACTGTTTTTT. As protein: CASSRQGEKLFF.

The V call is TRBV27, the J call TRBJ1-2; 8 positions match TRBD1. Germline CDR1 MNHEY, CDR2 SMNVEV (reference sequence). The CDR3 is 15 residues long. V shed 5 bases and J 4 bases; nucleotides not matched to a gene: 9. The chain's CDR3 is CASSDSGTGSYGYTF. As DNA, the CDR3 is TGTGCCAGCAGTGACTCCGGGACAGGATCCTATGGCTACACCTTC.

The chain employs TRBV10-3 and TRBJ2-1; 11 bases fit TRBD2. The J segment lost 4 bases and the V segment lost 9 bases, leaving 5 bases of the junction unmatched. CDR3 size: 14 residues. Germline values: CDR1 ENHRY, CDR2 SYGVKD. The CDR3, as DNA: TGTGCCATAGAGACTAGCGGGGATTACAATGAGCAGTTCTTC. Translating gives CAIETSGDYNEQFF.

CDR3 sequence (DNA): TGTGCCAGCAGCATAACCCCTGGAGACAGGGTGGGTTATGGCTACACCTTC. This encodes CASSITPGDRVGYGYTF. V usage is TRBV9 and J usage is TRBJ1-2; 7 nucleotides align to TRBD1. Germline CDR1 and CDR2: SGDLS and YYNGEE. This CDR3 spans 17 amino acids. V shed 4 bases and J 5 bases; nucleotides not matched to a gene: 17.

V is TRBV7-2 and J is TRBJ2-5; 10 positions match TRBD2. With V trimmed by 4 bases and J by 3 bases, 2 bases remained unmatched. Germline CDR1 is SGHTA and CDR2 is FQGNSA. The CDR3 contains 14 residues. In nucleotides, the CDR3 is TGTGCCAGCAGCTGGAGCGGGGGGGAAGAGACCCAGTACTTC. Its translation is CASSWSGGEETQYF.

This clone was picked up one time. CDR3 DNA: TGTGCCAGCAGCCCTCAACAGGGGCCCAACTATGGCTACACCTTC. This gives the protein CASSPQQGPNYGYTF. This chain joins TRBV3-1 (or the pseudogene TRBV3-2) and TRBJ1-2; 7 nucleotides match TRBD1. The CDR3 length is 15 residues. J was trimmed by 2 bases and V by 4 bases; bases with no gene match: 7. CDR1 and CDR2 (germline): LGHDT, YNNKEL (reference sequence).

This clone was seen only a few times. The chain joins TRBV15 to TRBJ2-7, with 9 bases identical to TRBD1. Germline V gene sequence: CDR1 LNHNV, CDR2 YYDKDF (reference sequence). The junction had 3 bases not matched to a gene; V was cut back by 4 bases and J by 2 bases. There are 14 residues in the CDR3. CDR3 sequence: CATSTGTGPYEQYF. The CDR3 coding sequence is TGTGCCACCAGCACCGGGACAGGGCCCTACGAGCAGTACTTC.

The chain uses TRBV10-3 and TRBJ1-2; D is unresolved. Germline values: CDR1 ENHRY, CDR2 SYGVKD. The V end was cut by 7 bases, the J end by 4 bases, with 13 bases between. This CDR3 has 13 residues. The CDR3 DNA reads TGTGCCATCACGGGAATTGGAGCCTATGGCTACACCTTC. Amino acid sequence: CAITGIGAYGYTF.

The chain employs TRBV19 and TRBJ1-1, with D maybe TRBD1 (5 bases). Per germline, CDR1 LNHDA and CDR2 SQIVND (reference sequence). V lost 7 bases and J 2 bases, leaving 17 bases between the germline ends. CDR3 size: 15 residues. The CDR3 here is CASKAPGDLNTEAFF. CDR3 in DNA: TGTGCCAGTAAAGCACCGGGGGACTTAAACACTGAAGCTTTCTTT.

The V and J genes are TRBV5-1 and TRBJ2-3; tentatively, D is TRBD2 (6 bases). CDR1 and CDR2 (germline): SGHRS, YFSETQ. The CDR3 covers 14 residues. Trimming took off 4 bases at V and 2 bases at J, with 11 bases between the two ends. The CDR3, as DNA: TGCGCCAGCAGCCGGGACTCCGCCACAGATACGCAGTATTTT. Amino acids: CASSRDSATDTQYF.

The chain carries TRBV6-5 and TRBJ1-3; D remains unclear. The V end was cut by 6 bases, the J end by 0 bases, with 12 bases between. The CDR3 sequence is 15 residues long. The germline V gene has CDR1 MNHEY and CDR2 SVGAGI. CDR3 DNA sequence: TGTGCCAGCAGAGGGAGTTCAGCCTCTGGAAACACCATATATTTT. Protein product: CASRGSSASGNTIYF.

The chain employs TRBV18 and TRBJ1-2; a weak D match, TRBD1 (6 bases). V shed 3 bases and J shed 0 bases, with 14 bases lying between them. Germline V gene lookup returns CDR1 KGHSH and CDR2 LQKENI. The CDR3 loop spans 16 amino acids. CDR3 nucleotide sequence: TGTGCCAGCTCACCTGACTTGAACAGGGCTAACTATGGCTACACCTTC. Translating gives CASSPDLNRANYGYTF.

This chain joins TRBV4-3 and TRBJ2-2; 8 bases match TRBD2. The CDR3 totals 15 residues. Germline V gene sequence: CDR1 LGHNA, CDR2 YSLEER. The V segment lost 4 bases and the J segment 1 base; nucleotides outside the gene matches: 2. The CDR3 loop is CASSPGLGNTGELFF. The CDR3, as DNA: TGCGCCAGCAGCCCGGGACTAGGGAACACCGGGGAGCTGTTTTTT.

V and J are TRBV18 and TRBJ2-7; D may be TRBD1 (6 bases). Germline values: CDR1 KGHSH, CDR2 LQKENI. The CDR3 runs 14 residues. V shed 0 bases and J shed 5 bases, with 11 bases lying between them. This chain's CDR3 is CASSPPNRDHEQYF. CDR3 nucleotide sequence: TGTGCCAGCTCACCACCAAACAGGGACCACGAGCAGTACTTC.

The V gene is TRBV6-5, the J gene TRBJ2-5, with TRBD2 as a possible D gene (5 bases). Looked up from germline, CDR1 is MNHEY and CDR2 is SVGAGI. V lost 5 bases to trimming and J lost 5 bases, with 6 bases between them. The CDR3 has 11 amino acids. The CDR3 loop is CASSRRETQYF. In DNA form, the CDR3 reads TGTGCCAGCAGTCGGAGGGAGACCCAGTACTTC.

This chain links TRBV20-1 with TRBJ2-1, with D unclear. Looked up from germline, CDR1 is DFQATT and CDR2 is SNEGSKA (reference sequence). This CDR3 region has 12 residues. Trimming removed 4 bases at V and 8 bases at J, with 12 bases between. CDR3: CSAIDLVDEQFF. In DNA form, the CDR3 reads TGCAGTGCTATTGACCTAGTTGATGAGCAGTTCTTC.

The rearrangement joins TRBV29-1 to TRBJ2-3, with TRBD2 as a possible D gene (6 bases). V lost 7 bases and J 5 bases, leaving 7 bases between the germline ends. The CDR3 extends over 10 amino acids. Per germline, CDR1 SQVTM and CDR2 ANQGSEA. The CDR3 loop reads CSAGLDTQYF. DNA for the CDR3: TGCAGCGCGGGACTAGATACGCAGTATTTT.